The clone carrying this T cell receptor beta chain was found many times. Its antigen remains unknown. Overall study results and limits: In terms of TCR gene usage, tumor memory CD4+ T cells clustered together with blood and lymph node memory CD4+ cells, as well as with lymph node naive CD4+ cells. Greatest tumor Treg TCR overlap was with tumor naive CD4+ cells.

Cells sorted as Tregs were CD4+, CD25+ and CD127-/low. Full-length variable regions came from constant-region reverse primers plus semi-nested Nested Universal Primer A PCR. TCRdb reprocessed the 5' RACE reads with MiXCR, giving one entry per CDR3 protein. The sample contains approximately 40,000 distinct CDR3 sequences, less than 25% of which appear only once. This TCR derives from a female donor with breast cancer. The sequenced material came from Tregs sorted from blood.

The CDR3 DNA reads TGTGCCAGCAGTTTAAGAACATGGGGCAATCAGCCCCAGCATTTT. This gives the protein CASSLRTWGNQPQHF. V gene TRBV12-3 or TRBV12-4 combines with J gene TRBJ1-5; the D is unclear. The CDR3 covers 15 residues. V dropped 2 bases and J dropped 2 bases, with 10 bases sitting between them.